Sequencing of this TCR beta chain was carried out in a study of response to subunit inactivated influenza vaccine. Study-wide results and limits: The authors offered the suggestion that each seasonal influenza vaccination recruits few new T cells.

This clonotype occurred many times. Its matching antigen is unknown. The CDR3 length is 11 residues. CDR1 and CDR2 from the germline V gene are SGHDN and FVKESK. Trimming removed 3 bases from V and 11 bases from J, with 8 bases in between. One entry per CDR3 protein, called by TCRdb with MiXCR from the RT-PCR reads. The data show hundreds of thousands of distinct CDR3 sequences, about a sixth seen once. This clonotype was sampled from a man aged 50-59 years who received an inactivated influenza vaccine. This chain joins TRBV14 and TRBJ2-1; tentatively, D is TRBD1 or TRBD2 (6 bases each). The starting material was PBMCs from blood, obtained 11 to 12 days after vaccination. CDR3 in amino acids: CASSQGGKQFF. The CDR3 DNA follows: TGTGCCAGCAGCCAGGGGGGCAAGCAGTTCTTC.